A single sample is the source of the 28 T cell receptor beta chains below, sequenced in a study of blood T cell repertoires in COVID-19. The protocol was immunoSEQ multiplex PCR, while the TCRdb copy is restricted to in-frame clones and leaves out a portion. The sample comprises roughly 70,000 clones, nearly 90% of which are singletons, and less than 5.5% rests with the top ten. Sequencing input: peripheral blood. Receptor source: a woman between 45 and 60 years old with active COVID-19.

The chain joins TRBV19 to TRBJ2-2; 7 bases line up with TRBD1. Germline V lookup: CDR1 LNHDA, CDR2 SQIVND (reference sequence). V was clipped by 1 base and J by 6 bases; unmatched bases: 5. The CDR3 loop spans 15 amino acids. The CDR3 coding sequence is TGTGCCAGTAGTATAGGGCGACAGGGAGCCGGGGAGCTGTTTTTT. Its translation is CASSIGRQGAGELFF. The complete variable domain, with remaining parts taken from reference TRBV19 and TRBJ2-2, reads DGGITQSPKYLFRKEGQNVTLSCEQNLNHDAMYWYRQDPGQGLRLIYYSQIVNDFQKGDIAEGYSVSREKKESFPLTVTSAQKNPTAFYLCASSIGRQGAGELFFGEGSRLTVL.

This clone was detected a few times. This rearrangement joins TRBV18 to TRBJ1-4, with D possibly matching TRBD1 (6 bases). CDR1 is KGHSH and CDR2 is LQKENI in the germline V gene. Trimming stripped 0 bases from V and 5 bases from J, with 13 bases between. The CDR3 consists of 16 residues. CDR3 DNA sequence: TGTGCCAGCTCACCACCTTCCAGGGGCAGAAATGAAAAACTGTTTTTT. This encodes CASSPPSRGRNEKLFF.

This clone appeared a few times. The chain combines TRBV27 with TRBJ2-1; 16 nucleotides line up with TRBD2. The germline CDR1 and CDR2 sequences are MNHEY and SMNVEV (reference sequence). The junction had 9 bases not matched to a gene; V was cut back by 5 bases and J by 14 bases. The CDR3 is made up of 15 amino acids. The DNA of the CDR3 is TGTGCCAGCAGTACGGGACTAGCGGGAGGGCTTGCGGAGTTCTTC. As protein: CASSTGLAGGLAEFF.

The rearrangement joins TRBV3-1 (or the pseudogene TRBV3-2) to TRBJ2-1; possible D gene TRBD2, 6 bases. CDR3 size: 14 residues. CDR1 and CDR2 from the germline V gene are LGHDT and YNNKEL (reference sequence). Trimming removed 4 bases from V and 5 bases from J, with 12 bases in between. The CDR3 reads CASSLRGSHNEQFF. The CDR3 DNA sequence: TGTGCCAGCAGCCTCCGGGGGTCCCACAATGAGCAGTTCTTC.

The chain is built from TRBV9 and TRBJ2-3; no clear D gene. Germline CDR1 reads SGDLS; CDR2 reads YYNGEE. The V and J ends lost 4 bases and 1 base respectively, with 7 bases between them. The CDR3 spans 13 residues. The DNA of the CDR3 is TGTGCCAGCAGCTTCCAGGGCACAGATACGCAGTATTTT. Translating it yields CASSFQGTDTQYF.

The rearrangement links TRBV11-2 to TRBJ2-1; 7 nucleotides match TRBD2. With 1 base clipped from V and 3 bases from J, the junction kept 6 bases outside the gene matches. CDR1 SGHAT and CDR2 FQNNGV come from the germline V gene. The length of the CDR3 is 16 residues. CDR3 DNA: TGTGCCAGCAGCTTAGCCGGGGGGAAAAACTACAATGAGCAGTTCTTC. Translated, it gives CASSLAGGKNYNEQFF.

The chain couples TRBV6-6 to TRBJ1-1, with D perhaps TRBD1 (6 bases). The germline gives CDR1 MNHNY, CDR2 SVGAGI (reference sequence). Between the trimmed V and J ends, which lost 5 bases and 1 base, there was a span of 11 bases. The CDR3 extends over 14 amino acids. The CDR3 reads CASSGYRENTEAFF. The CDR3 DNA reads as TGTGCCAGCAGTGGCTACAGGGAGAACACTGAAGCTTTCTTT.

The chain's CDR3 is CASSQEEGEDTEAFF. The CDR3 DNA sequence: TGTGCCAGCAGCCAAGAAGAGGGAGAGGACACTGAAGCTTTCTTT. This chain connects TRBV4-2 to TRBJ1-1, with D uncertain. Germline V gives CDR1 LGHNA, CDR2 YNFKEQ. The CDR3 spans 15 residues. The V end was cut by 0 bases, the J end by 3 bases, with 11 bases between.

This sequence joins TRBV5-5 and TRBJ1-2, with unresolved D. V shed 0 bases and J shed 8 bases, with 5 bases lying between them. Looked up from germline, CDR1 is SGHKS and CDR2 is YYEKEE (reference sequence). This CDR3 has 11 residues. CDR3 region: CASSLGAGYTF. The DNA of the CDR3 is TGTGCCAGCAGCTTGGGCGCCGGCTACACCTTC.

The chain joins TRBV6-4 to TRBJ2-1; 8 bases fit TRBD2. The germline V gene encodes CDR1 MRHNA and CDR2 SNTAGT. V was clipped by 5 bases and J by 2 bases; unmatched bases: 5. The CDR3 runs to 15 residues. CDR3 region: CASSPLAGPYNEQFF. CDR3 DNA sequence: TGTGCCAGCAGTCCTCTAGCGGGCCCCTACAATGAGCAGTTCTTC.

The CDR3 DNA is TGTGCCAGCCACGCAGGGGGCGACTACAATGAGCAGTTCTTC. Translation gives CASHAGGDYNEQFF. V and J are TRBV19 and TRBJ2-1, with 8 nucleotides matching TRBD1. Germline CDR1 and CDR2: LNHDA and SQIVND (reference sequence). Losses at the gene ends were 9 bases for V and 3 bases for J; bases not matched to a gene: 7. This CDR3 has 14 residues.

The CDR3 nucleotides read TGCAGCGTTGATCCCTCACAGGGGCAAGAGACCCAGTACTTC. Its protein is CSVDPSQGQETQYF. This chain uses TRBV29-1 with TRBJ2-5; 7 nucleotides line up with TRBD1. The V gene's germline CDR1 is SQVTM and CDR2 ANQGSEA. The CDR3 has 14 residues. Trimming cost V 3 bases and J 2 bases; bases outside gene matches: 6.

This clone was picked up a small number of times. This chain connects TRBV12-3 or TRBV12-4 to TRBJ1-1; TRBD1 is a possible D gene (6 bases). The CDR3 sequence is 13 residues long. V was clipped by 6 bases and J by 8 bases, with 16 bases between them. In DNA, the CDR3 is TGTGCCAGCAGACCGGGACAAATGGCAGAAGCTTTCTTT. Protein: CASRPGQMAEAFF.

The V and J genes are TRBV18 and TRBJ2-1; 11 nucleotides line up with TRBD2. V gave up 0 bases and J gave up 3 bases; unmatched junction bases: 1. The CDR3 runs to 16 residues. Germline CDR1 and CDR2: KGHSH and LQKENI. The CDR3 is CASSPPLAGGYNEQFF. The CDR3 DNA reads as TGTGCCAGCTCACCACCGCTAGCGGGAGGCTACAATGAGCAGTTCTTC.

The V call is TRBV18, the J call TRBJ2-7, with 11 bases fitting TRBD2. CDR1 is KGHSH, CDR2 LQKENI, per germline. V lost 6 bases and J lost 6; bases outside the gene matches: 13. The CDR3 spans 16 residues. CDR3 nucleotide sequence: TGTGCCAGCTCTCCCTCGATCGGGACTAGCGGAATCGAGCAGTACTTC. Residues: CASSPSIGTSGIEQYF.

The rearrangement uses TRBV5-4 and TRBJ2-1; 7 bases align to TRBD1. The CDR3 has 18 residues. V gave up 4 bases and J gave up 0 bases; unmatched junction bases: 13. Germline V gene data show CDR1 as SGHNT and CDR2 as YYREEE (reference sequence). The DNA of the CDR3 is TGTGCCAGCAGCCAACCCCATCGACAGGGCAGCTCCTACAATGAGCAGTTCTTC. Protein product: CASSQPHRQGSSYNEQFF.

This clone has just a few counts. The gene calls are TRBV2 and TRBJ2-7; TRBD1 agrees at 7 bases. Germline CDR1 is SNHLY and CDR2 is FYNNEI. The CDR3 runs 12 residues. V trimming: 6 bases; J trimming: 8 bases; junction bases outside the gene matches: 7. This CDR3 is CASRVTGEQQYF. The CDR3 DNA reads TGTGCCAGCAGAGTAACAGGGGAACAGCAGTACTTC.

This clone showed up just once. The chain carries TRBV5-4 and TRBJ2-1; 14 bases are shared with TRBD2. CDR3 length: 17 amino acids. The germline CDR1 and CDR2 sequences are SGHNT and YYREEE (reference sequence). Trimming removed 3 bases from V and 4 bases from J; junction bases left unmatched: 6. In DNA form, the CDR3 reads TGTGCCAGCAGCTATCGAAGACTAGCGGGAGGGTACAATGAGCAGTTCTTC. It encodes CASSYRRLAGGYNEQFF.

The chain carries TRBV6-5 and TRBJ1-4; no clear D gene. Trimming took off 7 bases at V and 8 bases at J, with 14 bases between the two ends. The CDR3 covers 13 residues. Looked up from germline, CDR1 is MNHEY and CDR2 is SVGAGI. The CDR3 coding sequence is TGTGCCAGCATCCCCCCGACGGAGGAAAAACTGTTTTTT. Amino acids: CASIPPTEEKLFF.

The chain couples TRBV5-1 to TRBJ1-3, with a tentative D call TRBD1 (6 bases). Trimming stripped 4 bases from V and 0 bases from J, with 17 bases between. Germline lookup yields CDR1 SGHRS and CDR2 YFSETQ. This CDR3 has 17 amino acids. The CDR3 is CASSLLPDRVSGNTIYF. CDR3 DNA: TGCGCCAGCAGCCTACTTCCGGACAGAGTCTCTGGAAACACCATATATTTT.

V gene TRBV10-3 combines with J gene TRBJ2-7; 7 bases map to TRBD1. CDR3 length: 15 residues. Germline CDR1 is ENHRY and CDR2 is SYGVKD. V shed 0 bases, J shed 2 bases, and the junction held 4 bases outside the gene matches. CDR3 sequence: CAISESPGGTYEQYF. The CDR3 DNA sequence: TGTGCCATCAGTGAGTCCCCAGGGGGAACCTACGAGCAGTACTTC.

The chain couples TRBV6-6 to TRBJ1-5, with D maybe TRBD1 (5 bases). CDR1 and CDR2 from the germline V gene are MNHNY and SVGAGI (reference sequence). Trimming stripped 4 bases from V and 7 bases from J, with 14 bases between. The CDR3 runs to 14 residues. The CDR3 sequence: CASSSTRVGQPQHF. The CDR3 bases are TGTGCCAGCAGTTCTACCAGGGTGGGACAGCCCCAGCATTTT.

The chain has TRBV13 and TRBJ2-1; 12 positions agree with TRBD1. Germline values: CDR1 PRHDT, CDR2 FYEKMQ (reference sequence). This CDR3 spans 15 amino acids. With 4 bases clipped from V and 10 bases from J, the junction kept 8 bases outside the gene matches. CDR3 coding DNA: TGTGCCAGCAGCTGGTTGGGACAGGGGGCAGGGGAGCAGTTCTTC. Its protein is CASSWLGQGAGEQFF.

The chain combines TRBV6-2 or TRBV6-3 with TRBJ2-7, with 7 bases identical to TRBD1. J was trimmed by 3 bases and V by 6 bases; bases with no gene match: 5. The length of the CDR3 is 13 residues. Germline V gene data show CDR1 as MNHEY and CDR2 as SVGEGT. This CDR3 is CASSRPGGYEQYF. As DNA, the CDR3 is TGTGCCAGCAGCCGACCAGGGGGCTACGAGCAGTACTTC.

The chain carries TRBV6-5 and TRBJ2-1; 7 bases map to TRBD1. J lost 1 base, V lost 8 bases, and 5 bases had no gene match. Per germline, CDR1 MNHEY and CDR2 SVGAGI. The CDR3 loop spans 14 amino acids. The CDR3 DNA reads TGTGCCAGCGAAACGGGACAGTCCTACAATGAGCAGTTCTTC. Amino acid sequence: CASETGQSYNEQFF.

The rearrangement uses TRBV5-1 and TRBJ2-3; 8 nucleotides match TRBD1. The germline V gene has CDR1 SGHRS and CDR2 YFSETQ. The trim removed 4 bases at V and 2 bases at J, leaving 3 bases unmatched. The CDR3 is 14 residues long. The CDR3 coding sequence is TGCGCCAGCAGCGAACAGGGGGTCACAGATACGCAGTATTTT. As protein: CASSEQGVTDTQYF. Full variable domain (rest looked up from reference TRBV5-1 and TRBJ2-3): KAGVTQTPRYLIKTRGQQVTLSCSPISGHRSVSWYQQTPGQGLQFLFEYFSETQRNKGNFPGRFSGRQFSNSRSEMNVSTLELGDSALYLCASSEQGVTDTQYFGPGTRLTVL.

This clone was detected once. V gene TRBV6-1 combines with J gene TRBJ1-5; D gene uncertain. The CDR3 totals 14 residues. V lost 2 bases and J 5 bases, leaving 10 bases between the germline ends. From germline, CDR1 is MNHNS and CDR2 SASEGT. The CDR3 is CASSENTADQPQHF. CDR3 sequence (DNA): TGTGCCAGCAGTGAAAACACAGCTGATCAGCCCCAGCATTTT.

The rearrangement uses TRBV9 and TRBJ2-7; 8 bases map to TRBD2. V dropped 2 bases and J dropped 3; count of bases not matched to a gene: 13. The CDR3 covers 17 residues. Germline-derived CDR1 and CDR2 are SGDLS and YYNGEE. The CDR3 here is CASSVGRGAGVFYEQYF. CDR3 DNA: TGTGCCAGCAGCGTGGGCCGAGGAGCGGGGGTATTCTACGAGCAGTACTTC.